A selection of T cell receptor beta chains follows, all from one sample in a study of T cell responses to AZD1222 COVID-19 vaccine. The data were produced by immunoSEQ multiplex PCR, yet TCRdb's version contains in-frame clones alone and is incomplete. The data contain over 120,000 clones, 80% to 95% of them singletons. Specimen: peripheral blood, collected 28 days after the second AZD1222 dose. The receptors here all came from an adult who received the AZD1222 COVID-19 vaccine. Both conserved end residues are part of each CDR3. A D gene is named only where the DNA matches it firmly. Not all rows give a size; the values are once, few, many and, for expanded clones, a class.

v_gene	d_gene	j_gene	abundance	CDR3nt	CDR3aa
TRBV25-1	NA	TRBJ1-1	once	TGTGCCAGCAGTGAAGAAGGGGAGATGGTGAACACTGAAGCTTTCTTT	CASSEEGEMVNTEAFF
TRBV18	NA	TRBJ2-2	NA	TGTGCCAGCTCACCACCCCGCTCGAACACCGGGGAGCTGTTTTTT	CASSPPRSNTGELFF
TRBV5-5	NA	TRBJ2-2	NA	TGTGCCAGCAGCTTCCCCTCAGGGATCACCGGGGAGCTGTTTTTT	CASSFPSGITGELFF
TRBV27	NA	TRBJ1-1	NA	TGTGCCAGCGGTTACACTGAAGCTTTCTTT	CASGYTEAFF
TRBV6-5	TRBD1	TRBJ2-5	NA	TGTGCCAGCAGGAAACAGGGGGTAGAGACCCAGTACTTC	CASRKQGVETQYF
TRBV2	NA	TRBJ1-2	NA	TGTGCCAGCACCCCCGGCTATGGCTACACCTTC	CASTPGYGYTF
TRBV18	TRBD1	TRBJ2-3	NA	TGTGCCAGCTCCGCCCGGGGACAGGACACAGATACGCAGTATTTT	CASSARGQDTDTQYF
TRBV28	TRBD2	TRBJ2-1	NA	TGTGCCAGCAGTTTGACTAGCGGGAGGGCCATTTACAATGAGCAGTTCTTC	CASSLTSGRAIYNEQFF
TRBV4-3	TRBD1	TRBJ2-7	NA	TGCGCCAGCAGCCAAGGGCAGGGGGAATCCTACGAGCAGTACTTC	CASSQGQGESYEQYF
TRBV27	NA	TRBJ1-6	NA	TGTGCCAGCAGTTTAGGAGGGGGGTCCTATAATTCACCCCTCCACTTT	CASSLGGGSYNSPLHF
TRBV18	TRBD1	TRBJ1-3	NA	TGTGCCAGCTCACCAACCGGACAGGGTAGAAACACCATATATTTT	CASSPTGQGRNTIYF
TRBV11-1	TRBD2	TRBJ2-1	NA	TGTGCCAGCAGCTTATGGACTAGCGGGAGTCGCAATGAGCAGTTCTTC	CASSLWTSGSRNEQFF
TRBV11-2	NA	TRBJ2-1	NA	TGTGCCAGCACCCATATACCGCATGAGCAGTTCTTC	CASTHIPHEQFF
TRBV19	NA	TRBJ2-2	NA	TGTGCCAGTAGTAGGGAGCTGAACACCGGGGAGCTGTTTTTT	CASSRELNTGELFF
TRBV7-2	NA	TRBJ2-2	NA	TGTGCCAGCAGCTTAAGGCAGAACACCGGGGAGCTGTTTTTT	CASSLRQNTGELFF
TRBV7-9	NA	TRBJ2-5	NA	TGTGCCAGCAGCCGCGACTTGGCCCGGGTAGAGACCCAGTACTTC	CASSRDLARVETQYF
TRBV10-1	NA	TRBJ2-2	NA	TGCGCCAGCTCCAGGGTTACCACCGGGGAGCTGTTTTTT	CASSRVTTGELFF
TRBV6-2/TRBV6-3	NA	TRBJ2-3	NA	TGTGCCAGCAGTTACTCGGGGGGAACAGATACGCAGTATTTT	CASSYSGGTDTQYF
TRBV7-3	NA	TRBJ2-5	NA	TGTGCCAGCAGCTTAGATGGGAGCAAAGAGACCCAGTACTTC	CASSLDGSKETQYF
TRBV9	NA	TRBJ1-4	NA	TGTGCCAGCAGCGTAGCTGGGAGCTGGGGAGATGAAAAACTGTTTTTT	CASSVAGSWGDEKLFF
TRBV4-2	TRBD2	TRBJ2-7	NA	TGTGCCAGCAGCCAAGGGGGGGGCTCCTACGAGCAGTACTTC	CASSQGGGSYEQYF
TRBV10-1	NA	TRBJ1-6	NA	TGCGCCAGCAGTTCGGACCCCTCGGACTCACCCCTCCACTTT	CASSSDPSDSPLHF
TRBV6-5	NA	TRBJ1-4	once	TGTGCCAGCAGTTACGCTCAGGGTAGGGTGGCTGAACTGTTTTTT	CASSYAQGRVAELFF
TRBV12-3/TRBV12-4	NA	TRBJ1-5	NA	TGTGCCAGCCAGAATAGCAATCAGCCCCAGCATTTT	CASQNSNQPQHF
TRBV19	TRBD1	TRBJ1-1	NA	TGTGCCAGTAGTCCTCAGACAGGGAGGAACACTGAAGCTTTCTTT	CASSPQTGRNTEAFF
TRBV30	NA	TRBJ2-1	NA	TGTGCCTGGAGTGTGGCTCGGAATGAGCAGTTCTTC	CAWSVARNEQFF
TRBV7-2	NA	TRBJ1-6	once	TGTGCCAGCAGCTTAGCGCAGAATTCACCCCTCCACTTT	CASSLAQNSPLHF
TRBV19	NA	TRBJ1-3	NA	TGTGCCAGTAGTCCGCAGGACGGATACATCTCTGGAAACACCATATATTTT	CASSPQDGYISGNTIYF
TRBV27	TRBD1	TRBJ1-5	NA	TGTGCCAGCAGTTTTGGGACAGGGTCCCTTAATCAGCCCCAGCATTTT	CASSFGTGSLNQPQHF
TRBV21-1	NA	TRBJ1-1	NA	TGTGCCAGCAGCGCCCGACAGGGGGCGGCGGGACGTGGGATGAACACTGAAGCTTTCTTT	CASSARQGAAGRGMNTEAFF
TRBV5-1	NA	TRBJ2-4	NA	TGCGCCAGCAGCTTGTGGGAGGCCCCTAGGAACATTCAGTACTTC	CASSLWEAPRNIQYF